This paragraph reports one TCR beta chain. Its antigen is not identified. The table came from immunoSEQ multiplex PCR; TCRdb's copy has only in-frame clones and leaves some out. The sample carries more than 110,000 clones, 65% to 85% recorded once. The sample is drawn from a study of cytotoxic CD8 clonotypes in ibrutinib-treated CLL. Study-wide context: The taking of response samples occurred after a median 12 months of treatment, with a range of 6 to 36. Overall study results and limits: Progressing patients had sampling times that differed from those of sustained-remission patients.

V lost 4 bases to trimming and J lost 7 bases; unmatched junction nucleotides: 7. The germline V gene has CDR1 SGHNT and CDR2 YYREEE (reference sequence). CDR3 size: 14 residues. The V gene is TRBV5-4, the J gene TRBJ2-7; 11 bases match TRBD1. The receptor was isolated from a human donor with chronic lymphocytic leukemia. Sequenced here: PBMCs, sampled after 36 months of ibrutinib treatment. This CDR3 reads CASSQDRGRREQYF. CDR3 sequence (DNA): TGTGCCAGCAGCCAGGACAGGGGGCGCAGGGAGCAGTACTTC.